The 28 T cell receptor beta chains given below trace back to one sample, sequenced in a study of blood T cell repertoires in COVID-19. Libraries were prepared by immunoSEQ multiplex PCR; TCRdb keeps only in-frame clonotypes and omits some of them. Seen here are some 150,000 clones, less than 95% observed once, and the top ten hold 0.55%. The sample was peripheral blood. The receptors were gathered from a man aged 50 or older with acute or convalescent COVID-19.

This clone was seen just once. The CDR3 nucleotides read TGTGCCAGCAGTTTGGGACAGGGAGGTGAAAAACTGTTTTTT. Protein sequence: CASSLGQGGEKLFF. The chain is built from TRBV28 and TRBJ1-4; 9 nucleotides line up with TRBD1. The CDR3 is 14 residues long. Germline CDR1 MDHEN, CDR2 SYDVKM. The J segment lost 7 bases and the V segment lost 3 bases, leaving 3 bases of the junction unmatched.

V gene TRBV3-1 (or the pseudogene TRBV3-2) combines with J gene TRBJ2-3; TRBD2 matches at 10 bases. CDR1 LGHDT and CDR2 YNNKEL come from the germline V gene (reference sequence). The CDR3 consists of 18 residues. V was clipped by 0 bases and J by 3 bases; unmatched bases: 9. CDR3 coding DNA: TGTGCCAGCAGCCAAGAAGACAGCGGGGGGGCGGGGACAGATACGCAGTATTTT. Translated, it gives CASSQEDSGGAGTDTQYF.

V gene TRBV28 combines with J gene TRBJ2-1; 10 nucleotides agree with TRBD2. The CDR3 has 15 amino acids. Germline CDR1 reads MDHEN; CDR2 reads SYDVKM. Trimming at V came to 7 bases and at J to 3 bases, leaving 6 bases not matched to a gene. The CDR3 loop reads CASNTRTSGYNEQFF. In DNA, the CDR3 is TGTGCCAGCAACACACGGACTAGCGGCTACAATGAGCAGTTCTTC.

This chain connects TRBV15 to TRBJ1-6, with TRBD1 matching 10 bases. V gave up 1 base and J gave up 9 bases; unmatched junction bases: 9. This CDR3 has 17 amino acids. CDR1 LNHNV and CDR2 YYDKDF come from the germline V gene (reference sequence). The chain's CDR3 is CATSRGPPGQGFSPLHF. CDR3 DNA sequence: TGTGCCACCAGCAGAGGTCCCCCGGGACAGGGGTTTTCACCCCTCCACTTT.

J is TRBJ1-5 and V is TRBV2, with a tentative D call TRBD1 (5 bases). Per the germline V gene, CDR1 is SNHLY and CDR2 is FYNNEI. This CDR3 region has 16 residues. V was trimmed by 5 bases and J by 3 bases, leaving 17 bases between them. Here the CDR3 reads CASSPQGYGNNQPQHF. The DNA of the CDR3 is TGTGCCAGCAGTCCCCAGGGTTACGGAAACAATCAGCCCCAGCATTTT.

This clone occurred once. The chain carries TRBV7-8 and TRBJ2-3, with 8 bases that match TRBD2. The V gene end was trimmed by 4 bases and the J gene end by 1 base; junction bases not matched to a gene: 16. Germline V gene sequence: CDR1 SGHVS, CDR2 FQNEAQ. This CDR3 comprises 19 residues. The CDR3 DNA reads TGTGCCAGCAGCTCGGGAGGCGGGGCGGGGGGACTTCGCACAGATACGCAGTATTTT. Translated, it gives CASSSGGGAGGLRTDTQYF.

The CDR3 loop is CASSYGGRHKNTEAFF. The CDR3 region has the DNA TGTGCCAGCAGTTACGGTGGGAGGCACAAGAACACTGAAGCTTTCTTT. This rearrangement joins TRBV6-6 to TRBJ1-1; D not certain. The ends were cut back, 2 bases at V and 1 base at J, with 14 bases in the middle. This CDR3 is built from 16 residues. CDR1 and CDR2 (germline): MNHNY, SVGAGI (reference sequence).

The chain employs TRBV4-1 and TRBJ2-3; TRBD1 is a possible D gene (6 bases). V was pared by 2 bases and J by 0 bases, with 12 bases between. Germline CDR1 and CDR2: MGHRA and YSYEKL. There are 16 residues in the CDR3. The CDR3 protein is CASSQPRTASTDTQYF. The CDR3 DNA sequence: TGCGCCAGCAGCCAACCCCGGACAGCAAGCACAGATACGCAGTATTTT.

This rearrangement joins TRBV4-2 to TRBJ2-5; D is possibly TRBD1 (6 bases). Germline V lookup: CDR1 LGHNA, CDR2 YNFKEQ. CDR3 length: 15 residues. Trimming left V 1 base short and J 5 bases short, with 14 bases between. CDR3 in DNA: TGTGCCAGCAGCCAAGCCGCAGGGGCCTATGAGACCCAGTACTTC. This codes for CASSQAAGAYETQYF.

The V call is TRBV6-5, the J call TRBJ1-1, with TRBD1 as a possible D gene (5 bases). Germline CDR1 is MNHEY and CDR2 is SVGAGI. This CDR3 contains 15 residues. Deletions cut 5 bases from V and 0 bases from J, with 13 bases between. DNA of the CDR3: TGTGCCAGCAGTCTCGGTACAGGAATGAACACTGAAGCTTTCTTT. Amino acid sequence: CASSLGTGMNTEAFF.

CDR3 residues: CARYLEISYEQYV. The CDR3 DNA follows: TGTGCCAGATATTTAGAGATCTCCTACGAGCAGTACGTC. The chain has TRBV18 and TRBJ2-7; unclear D gene. Trimming left V 9 bases short and J 0 bases short, with 12 bases between. The V gene's germline CDR1 is KGHSH and CDR2 LQKENI. The CDR3 runs 13 residues.

This chain links TRBV2 with TRBJ1-2, with 7 positions matching TRBD1. The V gene's germline CDR1 is SNHLY and CDR2 FYNNEI. V was pared by 10 bases and J by 7 bases, with 12 bases of the junction left unmatched. CDR3 length equals 13 residues. Written as DNA, the CDR3 is TGTGCCACCCCGGTACAGGGGACGGGTGGCTACACCTTC. Amino acid sequence: CATPVQGTGGYTF.

The CDR3 DNA reads TGCGCCAGCAGCTTGGCGGGGGGGCAGGAAAAACTGTTTTTT. Protein sequence: CASSLAGGQEKLFF. This rearrangement joins TRBV5-1 to TRBJ1-4; D possibly corresponds to TRBD1 (6 bases). The germline V and J ends were trimmed by 0 bases and 8 bases, with 11 bases remaining between them. The CDR3 spans 14 residues. Germline lookup yields CDR1 SGHRS and CDR2 YFSETQ.

V is TRBV7-3 and J is TRBJ2-5; weak D call: TRBD2 (5 bases). The CDR3 spans 13 residues. The germline CDR1 and CDR2 sequences are SGHTA and FQGTGA. Trimming took off 3 bases at V and 4 bases at J, with 9 bases between the two ends. In DNA form, the CDR3 reads TGTGCCAGCAGCTTTGGACTTCGAGAGACCCAGTACTTC. Translated: CASSFGLRETQYF.

This clone appeared a single time. DNA of the CDR3: TGTGCCAGCAGCCCTAGGCCGGCCGGGACTGGACTTTCACCCCTCCACTTT. Translating gives CASSPRPAGTGLSPLHF. The chain recombines TRBV7-3 with TRBJ1-6; D possibly corresponds to TRBD1 (5 bases). V gave up 5 bases and J gave up 9 bases, with 23 bases separating them. Germline lookup yields CDR1 SGHTA and CDR2 FQGTGA. CDR3 length: 17 amino acids.

This rearrangement joins TRBV11-2 to TRBJ1-4; 11 positions match TRBD1. Germline assignment: CDR1 SGHAT and CDR2 FQNNGV. The CDR3 has 15 amino acids. V lost 5 bases and J lost 8; bases outside the gene matches: 7. The CDR3: CASSPRTGGKEKLFF. DNA for the CDR3: TGTGCCAGCAGCCCCAGGACAGGGGGCAAGGAAAAACTGTTTTTT.

V gene TRBV3-1 (or the pseudogene TRBV3-2) combines with J gene TRBJ2-3; D perhaps matches TRBD2 (6 bases). Germline CDR1 reads LGHDT; CDR2 reads YNNKEL (reference sequence). The CDR3 is made up of 13 amino acids. The V end was cut by 5 bases, the J end by 3 bases, with 9 bases between. The CDR3 region is CASSLAVTDTQYF. Here the CDR3 DNA reads TGTGCCAGCAGCTTAGCGGTAACAGATACGCAGTATTTT.

The gene calls are TRBV7-9 and TRBJ2-2; 7 nucleotides align to TRBD2. The CDR3 is made up of 14 amino acids. Losses at the gene ends were 7 bases for V and 4 bases for J; bases not matched to a gene: 6. From germline, CDR1 is SEHNR and CDR2 FQNEAQ (reference sequence). The CDR3 sequence: CASTSGTTTGELFF. Written as DNA, the CDR3 is TGTGCCAGCACCTCCGGGACTACCACCGGGGAGCTGTTTTTT.

V is TRBV5-1 and J is TRBJ1-2, with 12 bases that match TRBD1. Germline loops: CDR1 SGHRS, CDR2 YFSETQ. The CDR3 is made up of 15 amino acids. The V segment lost 0 bases and the J segment 4 bases; nucleotides outside the gene matches: 1. CDR3 sequence reads: CASSLVGQGAYGYTF. CDR3 nucleotide sequence: TGCGCCAGCAGCTTGGTGGGACAGGGGGCCTATGGCTACACCTTC.

The chain joins TRBV28 to TRBJ2-3; the match to TRBD2 covers 15 bases. Trimming cost V 5 bases and J 4 bases; bases outside gene matches: 13. Germline V CDR1 and CDR2: MDHEN, SYDVKM. There are 19 residues in the CDR3. CDR3 residues: CASSTGTSGGPIPPDTQYF. The CDR3 bases are TGTGCCAGCAGTACCGGGACTAGCGGGGGGCCCATCCCCCCAGATACGCAGTATTTT.

This clone was observed a handful of times. The rearrangement links TRBV6-2 or TRBV6-3 to TRBJ1-5, with a weak D call TRBD1 (5 bases). This CDR3 contains 15 residues. Germline values: CDR1 MNHEY, CDR2 SVGEGT. V was shortened by 5 bases and J by 9 bases, with 20 bases between the two germline ends. The CDR3 nucleotides are TGTGCCAGCAGTACGGCCTCAGATTGGGGCAGGCCCCAGCATTTT. This translates into CASSTASDWGRPQHF.

This rearrangement joins TRBV21-1 to TRBJ2-7; the D call in the table, TRBD2, was not verified against the DNA. TRBV21-1 counts as a pseudogene. This CDR3 spans 13 amino acids. The CDR3 nucleotides are TGTGCCAGCAGCAAAAAGGGAGTGGACGAGCAGTACTTC. Translated, it gives CASSKKGVDEQYF.

V gene TRBV7-6 combines with J gene TRBJ2-2; possibly TRBD2 for D (5 bases). This CDR3 has 15 amino acids. V lost 6 bases to trimming and J lost 6 bases, with 17 bases between them. From germline, CDR1 is SGHVS and CDR2 FNYEAQ. CDR3 sequence: CASSIKLEGPGELFF. The CDR3 bases are TGTGCCAGCAGTATAAAACTAGAAGGACCCGGGGAGCTGTTTTTT.

The CDR3 loop reads CATSIPGLGTPDTQYF. In DNA form, the CDR3 reads TGTGCCACCAGCATACCGGGACTAGGTACGCCAGATACGCAGTATTTT. This rearrangement joins TRBV15 to TRBJ2-3; 8 nucleotides line up with TRBD2. This CDR3 region has 16 residues. V lost 4 bases, J lost 4 bases, and 10 bases stayed unmatched. Germline V lookup: CDR1 LNHNV, CDR2 YYDKDF (reference sequence).

This sequence joins TRBV7-2 and TRBJ2-3; 11 bases are a match to TRBD2. The CDR3 totals 18 residues. CDR1 SGHTA and CDR2 FQGNSA come from the germline V gene. Losses at the gene ends were 0 bases for V and 2 bases for J; bases not matched to a gene: 7. CDR3 in amino acids: CASSLAGASGGNTDTQYF. The CDR3 nucleotides are TGTGCCAGCAGCTTAGCGGGGGCTAGCGGGGGGAACACAGATACGCAGTATTTT.

The rearrangement links TRBV3-1 (or the pseudogene TRBV3-2) to TRBJ1-1; tentatively, D is TRBD1 (6 bases). Germline V gives CDR1 LGHDT, CDR2 YNNKEL (reference sequence). Trimming removed 2 bases from V and 0 bases from J, with 10 bases in between. The CDR3 totals 15 residues. In nucleotides, the CDR3 is TGTGCCAGCAGCCAATTAACAGGGATGAACACTGAAGCTTTCTTT. Translated: CASSQLTGMNTEAFF.

The V gene is TRBV4-1, the J gene TRBJ1-3, with a tentative D call TRBD1 (6 bases). Trimming pared 2 bases from V and 1 base from J, leaving 9 bases between. Per the germline V gene, CDR1 is MGHRA and CDR2 is YSYEKL. This CDR3 region has 15 residues. The CDR3 DNA reads as TGCGCCAGCAGCCAACTGACAGGATCTGGAAACACCATATATTTT. This encodes CASSQLTGSGNTIYF.

As regards this clone: Other DNA sequences in the sample encode the same CDR3. The rearrangement uses TRBV5-1 and TRBJ1-4, with TRBD1 matching 7 bases. The CDR3 extends over 16 amino acids. Germline lookup yields CDR1 SGHRS and CDR2 YFSETQ. V was clipped by 4 bases and J by 0 bases; unmatched bases: 6. The CDR3 here is CASSPRGLATNEKLFF. The DNA for the CDR3 is TGCGCCAGCAGCCCCAGGGGGTTAGCAACTAATGAAAAACTGTTTTTT.